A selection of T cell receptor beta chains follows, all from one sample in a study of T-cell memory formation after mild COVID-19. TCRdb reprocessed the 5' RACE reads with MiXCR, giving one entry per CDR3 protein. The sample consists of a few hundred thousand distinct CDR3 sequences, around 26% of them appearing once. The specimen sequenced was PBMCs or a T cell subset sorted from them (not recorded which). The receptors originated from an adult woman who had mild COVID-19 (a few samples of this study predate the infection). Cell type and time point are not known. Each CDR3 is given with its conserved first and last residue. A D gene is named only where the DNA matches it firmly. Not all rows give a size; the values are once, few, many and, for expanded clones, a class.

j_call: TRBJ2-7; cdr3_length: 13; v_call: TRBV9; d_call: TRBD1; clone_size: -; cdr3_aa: CASSGDSYGEQYF; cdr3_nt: TGTGCCAGCAGCGGGGACAGTTATGGCGAGCAGTACTTC
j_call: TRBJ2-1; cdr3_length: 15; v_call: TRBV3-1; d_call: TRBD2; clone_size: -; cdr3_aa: CASSHSTSGRGEQFF; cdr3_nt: TGTGCCAGCAGCCACAGTACTAGCGGGAGGGGTGAGCAGTTCTTC
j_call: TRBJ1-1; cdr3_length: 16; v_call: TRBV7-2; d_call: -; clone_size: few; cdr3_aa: CASSPSGGPMNTEAFF; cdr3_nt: TGTGCCAGCAGCCCCTCGGGGGGTCCCATGAACACTGAAGCTTTCTTT
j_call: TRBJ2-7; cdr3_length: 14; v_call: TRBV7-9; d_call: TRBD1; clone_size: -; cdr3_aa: CASSGGQEIYEQYF; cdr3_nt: TGTGCCAGCAGCGGGGGACAGGAGATCTACGAGCAGTACTTC
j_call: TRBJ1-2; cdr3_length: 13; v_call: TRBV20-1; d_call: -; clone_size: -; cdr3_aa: CSARGGTDHGYTF; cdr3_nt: TGCAGTGCTAGAGGGGGGACGGACCATGGCTACACCTTC
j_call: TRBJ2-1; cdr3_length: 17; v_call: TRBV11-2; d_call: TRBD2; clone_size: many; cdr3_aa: CASRGLAGELGYNEQFF; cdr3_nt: TGTGCCAGCAGAGGACTAGCGGGAGAGCTAGGTTACAATGAGCAGTTCTTC
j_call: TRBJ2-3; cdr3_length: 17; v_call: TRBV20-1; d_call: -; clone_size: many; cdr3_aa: CSARDVALLGLADTQYF; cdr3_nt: TGCAGTGCTAGAGATGTTGCCTTGCTAGGGTTGGCAGATACGCAGTATTTT
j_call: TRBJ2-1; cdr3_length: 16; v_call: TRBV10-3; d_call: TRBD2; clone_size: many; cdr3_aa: CAISEPRGLAGAKQFF; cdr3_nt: TGTGCCATCAGTGAGCCCCGCGGACTAGCGGGAGCGAAGCAGTTCTTC
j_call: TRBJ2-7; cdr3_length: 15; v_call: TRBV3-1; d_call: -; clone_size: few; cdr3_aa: CASSPWRDGTYEQYF; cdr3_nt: TGTGCCAGCAGCCCATGGCGGGATGGAACCTACGAGCAGTACTTC
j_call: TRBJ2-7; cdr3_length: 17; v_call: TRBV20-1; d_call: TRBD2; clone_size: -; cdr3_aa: CRSRTGLAGSDDYEQYF; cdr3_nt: TGCAGGTCCCGGACGGGACTAGCGGGGTCGGACGACTACGAGCAGTACTTC
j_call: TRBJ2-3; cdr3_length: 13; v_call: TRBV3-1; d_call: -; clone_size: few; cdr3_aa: CASSRGITDTQYF; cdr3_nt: TGTGCCAGCAGCCGGGGGATCACAGATACGCAGTATTTT
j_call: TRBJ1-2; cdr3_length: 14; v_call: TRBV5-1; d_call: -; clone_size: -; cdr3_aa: CASSSTTGNYGYTF; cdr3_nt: TGCGCCAGCAGCTCGACGACAGGCAACTATGGCTACACCTTC
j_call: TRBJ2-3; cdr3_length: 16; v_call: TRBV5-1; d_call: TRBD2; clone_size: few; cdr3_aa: CASSLVSGSRTDTQYF; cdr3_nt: TGCGCCAGCAGCTTGGTTAGCGGGAGTAGAACAGATACGCAGTATTTT
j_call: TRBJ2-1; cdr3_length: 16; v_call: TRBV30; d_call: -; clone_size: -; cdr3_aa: CAWSGVETDSYNEQFF; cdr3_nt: TGTGCCTGGAGTGGGGTGGAGACAGACTCCTACAATGAGCAGTTCTTC
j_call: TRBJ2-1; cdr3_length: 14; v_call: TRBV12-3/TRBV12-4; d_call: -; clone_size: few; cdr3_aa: CASSLLSSYNEQFF; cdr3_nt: TGTGCCAGCAGTTTGTTGAGCTCCTACAATGAGCAGTTCTTC
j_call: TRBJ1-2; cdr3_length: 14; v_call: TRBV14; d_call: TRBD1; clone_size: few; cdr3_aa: CASSQATGVYGYTF; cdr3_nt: TGTGCCAGCAGCCAAGCGACAGGGGTATATGGCTACACCTTC
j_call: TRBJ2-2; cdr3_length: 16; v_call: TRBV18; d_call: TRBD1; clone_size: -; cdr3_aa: CASSRPGTGYTGELFF; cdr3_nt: TGTGCCAGCTCACGGCCCGGGACAGGATACACCGGGGAGCTGTTTTTT
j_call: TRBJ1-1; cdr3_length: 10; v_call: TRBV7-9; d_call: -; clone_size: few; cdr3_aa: CASSYAEAFF; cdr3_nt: TGTGCCAGCAGCTACGCTGAAGCTTTCTTT
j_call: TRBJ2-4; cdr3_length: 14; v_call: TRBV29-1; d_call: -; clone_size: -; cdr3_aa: CSAEGNPGRNIQYF; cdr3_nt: TGCAGCGCGGAGGGCAATCCCGGACGGAACATTCAGTACTTC
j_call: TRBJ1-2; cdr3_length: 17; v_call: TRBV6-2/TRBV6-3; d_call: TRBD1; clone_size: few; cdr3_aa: CASSYDFRGQARNSYTF; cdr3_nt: TGTGCCAGCAGTTACGATTTTCGGGGACAGGCGAGGAACAGCTACACCTTC
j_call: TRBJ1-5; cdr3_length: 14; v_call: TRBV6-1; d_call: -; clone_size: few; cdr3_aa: CASSIRTENQPQHF; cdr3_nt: TGTGCCAGCAGTATTCGGACAGAGAATCAGCCCCAGCATTTT
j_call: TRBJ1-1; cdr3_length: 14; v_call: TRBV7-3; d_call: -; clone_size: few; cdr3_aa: CASSLTALNTEAFF; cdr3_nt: TGTGCCAGCAGCCTGACAGCTTTGAACACTGAAGCTTTCTTT
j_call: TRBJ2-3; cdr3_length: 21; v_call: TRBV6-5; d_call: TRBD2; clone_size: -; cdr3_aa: CASSYSAGTSGAPVGTDTQYF; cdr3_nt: TGTGCCAGCAGTTACTCCGCCGGGACTAGCGGGGCCCCGGTTGGCACAGATACGCAGTATTTT
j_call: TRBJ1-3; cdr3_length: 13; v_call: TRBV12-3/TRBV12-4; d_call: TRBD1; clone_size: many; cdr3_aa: CATQGGPGNTIYF; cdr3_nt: TGTGCCACCCAGGGGGGGCCTGGAAACACCATATATTTT
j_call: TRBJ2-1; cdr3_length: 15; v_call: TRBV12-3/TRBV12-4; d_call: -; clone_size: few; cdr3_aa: CASSSWGASSNEQFF; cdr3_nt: TGTGCCAGCAGTTCGTGGGGGGCCTCTAGCAATGAGCAGTTCTTC
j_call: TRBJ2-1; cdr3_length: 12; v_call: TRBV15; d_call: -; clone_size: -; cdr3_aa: CATSFQTDEQFF; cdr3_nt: TGTGCCACCAGCTTCCAGACTGATGAGCAGTTCTTC
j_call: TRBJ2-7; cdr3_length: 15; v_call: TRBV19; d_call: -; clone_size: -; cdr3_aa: CASKDVASGTQFLHF; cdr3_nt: -
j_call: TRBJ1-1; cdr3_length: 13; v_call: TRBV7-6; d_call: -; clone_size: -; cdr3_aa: CASSLIRGDEAFF; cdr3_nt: TGTGCCAGCAGCTTAATCCGAGGGGATGAAGCTTTCTTT
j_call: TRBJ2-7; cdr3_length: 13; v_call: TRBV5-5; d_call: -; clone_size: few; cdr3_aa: CASSFIRDYEQYF; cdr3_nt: TGTGCCAGCAGCTTCATCCGAGACTACGAGCAGTACTTC
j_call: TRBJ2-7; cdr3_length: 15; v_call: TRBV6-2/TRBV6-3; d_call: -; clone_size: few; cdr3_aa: CASSPVDRPRDEQYF; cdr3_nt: TGTGCCAGCAGTCCAGTCGACAGGCCGCGGGACGAGCAGTACTTC
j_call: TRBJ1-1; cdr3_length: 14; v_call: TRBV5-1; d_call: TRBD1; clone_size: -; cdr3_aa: CASSSGQGTFEAFF; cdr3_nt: TGCGCCAGCAGCTCAGGACAGGGCACGTTTGAAGCTTTCTTT
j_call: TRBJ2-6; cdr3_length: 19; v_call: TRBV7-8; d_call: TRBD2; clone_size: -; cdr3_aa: CASSLKSGGTPSGANVLTF; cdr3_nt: TGTGCCAGCAGCCTTAAGAGCGGGGGGACCCCTTCTGGGGCCAACGTCCTGACTTTC
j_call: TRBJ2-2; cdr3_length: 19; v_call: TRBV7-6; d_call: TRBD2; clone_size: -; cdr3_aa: CASSLGSSGRALATGELFF; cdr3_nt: TGTGCCAGCAGCTTAGGATCGAGCGGGAGGGCCCTCGCCACCGGGGAGCTGTTTTTT
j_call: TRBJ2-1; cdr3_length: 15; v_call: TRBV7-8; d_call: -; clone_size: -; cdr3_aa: CASSPGAGIGNEQFF; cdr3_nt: TGTGCCAGCAGCCCCGGGGCAGGCATAGGCAATGAGCAGTTCTTC
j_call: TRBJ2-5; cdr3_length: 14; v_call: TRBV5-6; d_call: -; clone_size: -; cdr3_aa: CASSLNGDKETQYF; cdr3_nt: TGTGCCAGCAGCTTGAACGGGGATAAAGAGACCCAGTACTTC
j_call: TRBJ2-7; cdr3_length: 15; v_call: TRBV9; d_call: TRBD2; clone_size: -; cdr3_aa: CASSPSGAGGSEQYF; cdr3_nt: TGTGCCAGCAGCCCATCCGGGGCGGGAGGATCCGAGCAGTACTTC
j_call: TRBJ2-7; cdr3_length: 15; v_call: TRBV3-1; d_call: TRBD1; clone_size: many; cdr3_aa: CASSQGIRTGDEQYF; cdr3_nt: TGTGCCAGCAGCCAAGGAATCCGCACAGGGGACGAGCAGTACTTC
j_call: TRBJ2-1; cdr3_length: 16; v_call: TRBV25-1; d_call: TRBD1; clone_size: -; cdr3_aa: CASTSKGQGAYNEQFF; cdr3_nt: TGTGCCAGCACCTCAAAAGGGCAGGGGGCTTACAATGAGCAGTTCTTC